This T cell receptor beta chain comes out of a study of blood T cell repertoires in COVID-19. Whole-study context: COVID-19 samples from acute and convalescent phases originated in the United States, Italy and Spain. T cells, B-cell-depleted T cells, or PBMCs supplied cDNA or gDNA.

The length of the CDR3 is 14 residues. The J segment lost 3 bases and the V segment lost 7 bases, leaving 8 bases of the junction unmatched. Germline CDR1 SQVTM, CDR2 ANQGSEA. The recovered donors of Cohort 3 showed two negative PCRs, clearance, or symptom resolution. Original processing notes: Reference gene primer amplification gave nucleated cell count estimates. The assay was immunoSEQ multiplex PCR, and TCRdb's table has in-frame clones only and misses some. V and J calls and clone size come straight from that table; D and trimming were deduced from the DNA. The table includes hundreds of thousands of clones, roughly 90% detected once.

V is TRBV29-1 and J is TRBJ1-1; 10 bases agree with TRBD1. This receptor was identified in a man aged 60 to 69 who had recovered from COVID-19. Sequenced input: PBMCs or T cells enriched from blood (not recorded which). CDR3 region: CSGKTGGGHTEAFF. In DNA, the CDR3 is TGCAGCGGAAAGACAGGGGGCGGACACACTGAAGCTTTCTTT.